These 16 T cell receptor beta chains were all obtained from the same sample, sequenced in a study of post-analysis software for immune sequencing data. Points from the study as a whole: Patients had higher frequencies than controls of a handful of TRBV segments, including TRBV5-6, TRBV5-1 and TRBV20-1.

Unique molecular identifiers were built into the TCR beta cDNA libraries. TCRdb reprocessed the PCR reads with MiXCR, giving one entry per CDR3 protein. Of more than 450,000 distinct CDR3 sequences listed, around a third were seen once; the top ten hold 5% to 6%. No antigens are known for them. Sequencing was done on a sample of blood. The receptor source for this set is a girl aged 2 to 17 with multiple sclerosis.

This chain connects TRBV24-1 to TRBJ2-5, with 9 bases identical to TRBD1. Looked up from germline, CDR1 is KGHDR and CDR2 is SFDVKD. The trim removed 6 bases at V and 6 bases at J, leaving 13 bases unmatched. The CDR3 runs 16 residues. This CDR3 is CATSPPPGQGSQTQYF. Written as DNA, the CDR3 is TGTGCCACCAGTCCACCACCGGGACAGGGATCCCAGACCCAGTACTTC.

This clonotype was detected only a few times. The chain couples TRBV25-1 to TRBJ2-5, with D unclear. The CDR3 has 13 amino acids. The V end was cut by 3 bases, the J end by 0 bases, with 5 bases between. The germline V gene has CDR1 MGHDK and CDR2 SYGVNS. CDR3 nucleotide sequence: TGTGCCAGCAGTGACCTAAACCAAGAGACCCAGTACTTC. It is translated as CASSDLNQETQYF.

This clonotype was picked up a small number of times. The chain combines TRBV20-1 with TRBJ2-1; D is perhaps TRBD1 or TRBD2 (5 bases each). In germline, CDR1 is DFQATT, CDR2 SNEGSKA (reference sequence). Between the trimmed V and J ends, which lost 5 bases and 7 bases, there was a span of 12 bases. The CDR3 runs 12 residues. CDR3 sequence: CSAWGSQNEQFF. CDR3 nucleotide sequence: TGCAGTGCTTGGGGGAGTCAGAATGAGCAGTTCTTC.

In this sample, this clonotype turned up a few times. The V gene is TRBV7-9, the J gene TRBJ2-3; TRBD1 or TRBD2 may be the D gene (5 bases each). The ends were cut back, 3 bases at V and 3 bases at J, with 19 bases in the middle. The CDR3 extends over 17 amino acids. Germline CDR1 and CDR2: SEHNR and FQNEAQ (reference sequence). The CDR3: CASSLSVGTSRTDTQYF. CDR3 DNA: TGTGCCAGCAGCTTGTCCGTCGGGACCTCTAGAACAGATACGCAGTATTTT.

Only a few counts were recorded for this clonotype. DNA for the CDR3: TGCGCCAGCAGCCTACGGGGGACAGGGGGGACAGATACGCAGTATTTT. This sequence encodes CASSLRGTGGTDTQYF. The chain couples TRBV4-1 to TRBJ2-3; 11 bases map to TRBD1. The CDR3 sequence is 16 residues long. The ends lost 4 bases at V and 3 bases at J; junction bases unmatched: 6. Germline CDR1 and CDR2: MGHRA and YSYEKL.

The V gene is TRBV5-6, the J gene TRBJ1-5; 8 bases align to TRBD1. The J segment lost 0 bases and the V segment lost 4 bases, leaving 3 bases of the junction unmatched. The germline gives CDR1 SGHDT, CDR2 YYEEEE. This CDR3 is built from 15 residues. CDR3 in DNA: TGTGCCAGCAGCACGGGACAGGCTAGCAATCAGCCCCAGCATTTT. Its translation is CASSTGQASNQPQHF.

The CDR3 is CASSFGQGFYEQYF. CDR3 nucleotides: TGTGCCAGCAGCTTCGGGCAGGGTTTCTACGAGCAGTACTTC. V usage is TRBV6-2 or TRBV6-3 and J usage is TRBJ2-7, with D possibly being TRBD1 (5 bases). CDR3 length: 14 amino acids. CDR1 MNHEY and CDR2 SVGEGT come from the germline V gene. Trimming cost V 6 bases and J 3 bases, with 15 bases left between them.

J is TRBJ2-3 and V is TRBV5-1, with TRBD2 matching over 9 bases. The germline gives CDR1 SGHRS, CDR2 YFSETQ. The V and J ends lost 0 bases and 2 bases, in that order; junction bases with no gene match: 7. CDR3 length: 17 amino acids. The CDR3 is CASSLGAAGGVTDTQYF. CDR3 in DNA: TGCGCCAGCAGCTTGGGGGCAGCGGGGGGCGTCACAGATACGCAGTATTTT.

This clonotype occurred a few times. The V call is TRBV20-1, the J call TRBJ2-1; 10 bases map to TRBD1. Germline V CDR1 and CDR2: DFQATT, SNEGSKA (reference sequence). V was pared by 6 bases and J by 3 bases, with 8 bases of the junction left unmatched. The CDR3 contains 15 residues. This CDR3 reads CSAMIGTGDYNEQFF. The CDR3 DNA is TGCAGTGCAATGATCGGGACAGGGGACTACAATGAGCAGTTCTTC.

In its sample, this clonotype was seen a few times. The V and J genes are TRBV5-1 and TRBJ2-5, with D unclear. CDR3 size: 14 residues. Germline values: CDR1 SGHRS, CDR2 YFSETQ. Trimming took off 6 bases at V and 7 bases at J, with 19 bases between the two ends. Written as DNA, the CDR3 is TGCGCCAGCACCCAAGTAGACTCTTATGTGACCCAGTACTTC. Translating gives CASTQVDSYVTQYF.

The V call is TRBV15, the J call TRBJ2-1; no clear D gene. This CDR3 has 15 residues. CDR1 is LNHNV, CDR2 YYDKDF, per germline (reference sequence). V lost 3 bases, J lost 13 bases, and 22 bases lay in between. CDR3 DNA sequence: TGTGCCACCAGCAGTACGGACGGATTCCAAGAGACCCAGTTCTTC. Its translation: CATSSTDGFQETQFF.

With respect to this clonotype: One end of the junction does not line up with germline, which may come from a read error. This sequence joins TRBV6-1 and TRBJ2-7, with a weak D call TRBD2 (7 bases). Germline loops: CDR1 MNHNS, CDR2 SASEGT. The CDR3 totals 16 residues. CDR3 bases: TGCGCCAGCGATCGACCCGCCGTGGGGGGGCATTGGGAGCAGTACTTC. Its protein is CASDRPAVGGHWEQYF.

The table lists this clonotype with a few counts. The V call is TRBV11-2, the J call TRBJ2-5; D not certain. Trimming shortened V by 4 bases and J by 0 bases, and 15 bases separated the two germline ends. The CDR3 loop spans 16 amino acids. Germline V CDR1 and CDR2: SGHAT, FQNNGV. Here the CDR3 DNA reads TGTGCCAGCAGCTCGTGGACCCCGTCGTACCAAGAGACCCAGTACTTC. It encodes CASSSWTPSYQETQYF. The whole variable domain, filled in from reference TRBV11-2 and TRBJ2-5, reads EAGVAQSPRYKIIEKRQSVAFWCNPISGHATLYWYQQILGQGPKLLIQFQNNGVVDDSQLPKDRFSAERLKGVDSTLKIQPAKLEDSAVYLCASSSWTPSYQETQYFGPGTRLLVL.

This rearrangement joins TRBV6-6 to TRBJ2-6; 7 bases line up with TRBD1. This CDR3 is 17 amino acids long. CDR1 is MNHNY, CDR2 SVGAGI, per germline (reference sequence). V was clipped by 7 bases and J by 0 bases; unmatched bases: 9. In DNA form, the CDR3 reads TGTGCCAGCAACCAAAGGGACAGTCCCTCTGGGGCCAACGTCCTGACTTTC. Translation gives CASNQRDSPSGANVLTF.

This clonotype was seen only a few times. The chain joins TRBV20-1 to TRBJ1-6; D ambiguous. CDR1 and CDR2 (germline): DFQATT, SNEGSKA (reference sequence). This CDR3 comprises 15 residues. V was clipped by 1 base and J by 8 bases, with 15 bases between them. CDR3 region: CSARVRTGGDSPLHF. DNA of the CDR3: TGCAGTGCTAGAGTTCGGACGGGTGGTGATTCACCCCTCCACTTT.

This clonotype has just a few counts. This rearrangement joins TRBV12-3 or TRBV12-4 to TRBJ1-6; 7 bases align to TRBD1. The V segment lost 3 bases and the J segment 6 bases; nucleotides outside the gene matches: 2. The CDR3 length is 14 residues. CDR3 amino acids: CASSFGTVNSPLHF. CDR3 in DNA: TGTGCCAGCAGTTTCGGGACAGTTAATTCACCCCTCCACTTT.